This TCR beta chain comes out of a study of immune evolution from preneoplasia to lung adenocarcinoma. TCRdb keeps only in-frame clones here, not all; method: immunoSEQ multiplex PCR. The table has over 30,000 clones, roughly 68% seen once. Nucleic acids came from premalignant or tumor cells enriched by macro-dissection. Germline V gene data show CDR1 as SGHDN and CDR2 as FVKESK. The V and J ends lost 2 bases and 0 bases respectively, with 12 bases between them. The CDR3 contains 16 residues. This clone has more than one count but fewer than ten. Material for sequencing was FFPE invasive lung adenocarcinoma tissue. The receptor comes from a person in their sixties with lung adenocarcinoma. V usage is TRBV14 and J usage is TRBJ2-3; D may correspond to TRBD1 or TRBD2 (5 bases each). CDR3 nucleotide sequence: TGTGCCAGCAGCCAAATGAGGGGTTGGAGCACAGATACGCAGTATTTT. Translation: CASSQMRGWSTDTQYF. The full variable domain, rest sourced from reference TRBV14 and TRBJ2-3, is EAGVTQFPSHSVIEKGQTVTLRCDPISGHDNLYWYRRVMGKEIKFLLHFVKESKQDESGMPNNRFLAERTGGTYSTLKVQPAELEDSGVYFCASSQMRGWSTDTQYFGPGTRLTVL.